This T cell receptor beta chain is from a study of technical replicates of blood from a few donors. Germline V gives CDR1 KGHSH, CDR2 LQKENI. Trimming left V 1 base short and J 4 bases short, with 7 bases between. There are 13 residues in the CDR3. This table comes from immunoSEQ multiplex PCR, and its TCRdb copy is limited to in-frame clones, with some not included. Among 70,000 to 95,000 clones, approximately 91% were seen once, and the ten largest hold over 0.35%. The specimen sequenced was T cells isolated from PBMCs. The receptor was derived from a human donor in good health. Some clones in this sample may be carry-over from other donors' samples. J is TRBJ2-5 and V is TRBV18; D uncertain. CDR3 coding DNA: TGTGCCAGCTCACCACTTCACGGAGAGACCCAGTACTTC. Translation gives CASSPLHGETQYF.